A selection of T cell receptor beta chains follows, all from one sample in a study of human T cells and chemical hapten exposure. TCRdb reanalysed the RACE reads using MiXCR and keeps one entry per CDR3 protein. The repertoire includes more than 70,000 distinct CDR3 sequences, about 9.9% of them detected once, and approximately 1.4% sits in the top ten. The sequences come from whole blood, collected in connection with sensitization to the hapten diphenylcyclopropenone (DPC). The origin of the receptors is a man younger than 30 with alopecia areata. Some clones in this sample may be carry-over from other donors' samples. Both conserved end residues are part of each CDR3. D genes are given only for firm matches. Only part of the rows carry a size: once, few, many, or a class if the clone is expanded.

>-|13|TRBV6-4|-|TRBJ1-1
CASSDGGAAEAFF
TGTGCCAGCAGTGACGGGGGGGCGGCTGAAGCTTTCTTT
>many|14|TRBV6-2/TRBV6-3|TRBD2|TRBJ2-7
CASRRLAGAYEQYF
TGTGCCAGCAGACGACTAGCGGGGGCCTACGAGCAGTACTTC
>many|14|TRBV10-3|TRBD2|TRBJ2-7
CAISEGRGGYEQYF
TGTGCCATCAGTGAGGGCCGGGGGGGATACGAGCAGTACTTC
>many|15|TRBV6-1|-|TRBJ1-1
CATNPLELPNTEAFF
TGTGCCACCAACCCGCTTGAACTTCCGAACACTGAAGCTTTCTTT
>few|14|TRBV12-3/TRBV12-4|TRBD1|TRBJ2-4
CASSLPGQSNIQYF
TGTGCCAGCAGTTTGCCGGGACAGTCAAACATTCAGTACTTC
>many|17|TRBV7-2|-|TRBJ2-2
CASSPTSGRAWTGELFF
TGTGCCAGCAGCCCAACCTCGGGCAGGGCGTGGACCGGGGAGCTGTTTTTT
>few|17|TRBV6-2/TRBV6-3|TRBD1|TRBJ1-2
CASTTGTGGRFNYGYTF
TGTGCCAGCACTACCGGGACAGGGGGCAGATTCAACTATGGCTACACCTTC
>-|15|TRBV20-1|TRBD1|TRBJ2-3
CSARVGTGLTDTQYF
TGCAGTGCTAGAGTTGGGACAGGGTTGACAGATACGCAGTATTTT
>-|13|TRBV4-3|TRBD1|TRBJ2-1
CASSRRQGYEQFF
TGCGCCAGCAGTCGTCGACAGGGCTACGAGCAGTTCTTC
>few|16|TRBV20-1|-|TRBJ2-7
CSARPRLAGAAYEQYF
TGCAGTGCTAGGCCCAGACTGGCGGGGGCGGCCTACGAGCAGTACTTC
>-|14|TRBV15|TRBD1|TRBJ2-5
CATSRDRVQETQYF
TGTGCCACCAGCAGGGACAGGGTCCAAGAGACCCAGTACTTC
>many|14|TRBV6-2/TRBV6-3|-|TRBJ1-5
CASSSYREDQPQHF
TGTGCCAGCAGTTCGTACAGGGAAGATCAGCCCCAGCATTTT
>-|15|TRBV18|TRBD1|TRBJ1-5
CASSPLGTDNQPQHF
TGTGCCAGCTCACCTCTGGGGACAGACAATCAGCCCCAGCATTTT
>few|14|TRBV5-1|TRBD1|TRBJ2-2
CASSPGTVTGELFF
TGCGCCAGCAGCCCCGGGACAGTCACCGGGGAGCTGTTTTTT
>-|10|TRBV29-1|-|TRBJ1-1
CSVDVGEAFF
TGCAGCGTTGACGTGGGGGAGGCTTTCTTT
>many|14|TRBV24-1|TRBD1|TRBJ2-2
CAIGQGANTGELFF
TGTGCCATCGGACAGGGCGCGAACACCGGGGAGCTGTTTTTT
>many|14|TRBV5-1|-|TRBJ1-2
CASSLEGPRDGYTF
TGCGCCAGCAGCTTGGAGGGGCCCAGGGATGGCTACACCTTC
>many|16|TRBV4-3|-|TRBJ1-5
CASSQEVWGSNQPQHF
TGCGCCAGCAGCCAAGAGGTCTGGGGTAGCAATCAGCCCCAGCATTTT
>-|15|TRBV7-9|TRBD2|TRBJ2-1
CASSPLGGGAVEQFF
TGTGCCAGCAGCCCCCTAGGCGGGGGGGCGGTTGAGCAGTTCTTC
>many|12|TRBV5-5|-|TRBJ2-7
CASSLSNYEQYF
TGTGCCAGCAGCTTGTCGAATTACGAGCAGTACTTC
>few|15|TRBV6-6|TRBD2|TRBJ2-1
CASSSPGLGINEQFF
TGTGCCAGCAGCTCCCCGGGACTAGGGATAAATGAGCAGTTCTTC
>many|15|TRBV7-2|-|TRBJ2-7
CASSRERSEWGEQYF
TGTGCCAGCAGCCGAGAGCGGTCGGAATGGGGCGAGCAGTACTTC
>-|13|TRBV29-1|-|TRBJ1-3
CSYEGTSGNTIYF
TGCAGCTACGAGGGGACGTCGGGAAACACCATATATTTT
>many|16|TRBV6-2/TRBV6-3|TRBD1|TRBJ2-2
CASSPGQGLDTGELFF
TGTGCCAGCAGTCCCGGACAGGGTCTGGACACCGGGGAGCTGTTTTTT
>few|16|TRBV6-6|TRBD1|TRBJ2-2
CASTQWGQGAVGELFF
TGTGCCAGCACCCAATGGGGACAGGGGGCTGTCGGGGAGCTGTTTTTT
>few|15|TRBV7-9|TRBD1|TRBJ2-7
CASSQTGGTSYEQYF
TGTGCCAGCAGCCAGACAGGGGGCACTTCCTACGAGCAGTACTTC
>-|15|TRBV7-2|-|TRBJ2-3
CASSRPSGSTDTQYF
TGTGCCAGCAGCCGCCCCAGCGGGAGCACAGATACGCAGTATTTT
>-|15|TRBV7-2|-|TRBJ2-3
CASSLRGASTDTQYF
TGTGCCAGCAGCTTAAGGGGGGCGAGCACAGATACGCAGTATTTT
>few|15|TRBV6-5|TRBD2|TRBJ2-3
CASRDRTGGADTQYF
TGTGCCAGCAGAGACAGGACGGGAGGGGCAGATACGCAGTATTTT
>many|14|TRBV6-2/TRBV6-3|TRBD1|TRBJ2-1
CASSYRGPYNEQFF
TGTGCCAGCAGTTACAGGGGGCCCTACAATGAGCAGTTCTTC
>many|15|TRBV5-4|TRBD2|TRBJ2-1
CASRLTSGGYNEQFF
TGTGCCAGCAGACTTACTAGCGGGGGCTACAATGAGCAGTTCTTC
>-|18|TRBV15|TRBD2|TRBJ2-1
CATSRDLRGLAVYNEQFF
TGTGCCACCAGCAGAGATCTTAGGGGACTAGCGGTCTACAATGAGCAGTTCTTC
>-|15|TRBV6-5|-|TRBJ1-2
CASSYSMGTPYGYTF
TGTGCCAGCAGTTACTCGATGGGGACTCCCTATGGCTACACCTTC
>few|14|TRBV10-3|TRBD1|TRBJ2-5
CAISDHRGEETQYF
TGTGCCATCAGTGATCACAGGGGAGAAGAGACCCAGTACTTC
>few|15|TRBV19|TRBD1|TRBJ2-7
CASSNAGTGHYEQYF
TGTGCCAGTAGTAACGCCGGGACAGGACACTACGAGCAGTACTTC
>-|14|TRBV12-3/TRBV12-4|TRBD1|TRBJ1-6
CASRSTGDGSPLHF
TGTGCCAGCAGGTCGACAGGGGACGGTTCACCCCTCCACTTT
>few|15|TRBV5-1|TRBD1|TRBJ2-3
CASSLDGQGSDTQYF
TGCGCCAGCAGCTTGGACGGACAGGGGTCAGATACGCAGTATTTT
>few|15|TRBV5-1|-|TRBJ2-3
CASSVRPPSTDTQYF
TGCGCCAGCAGCGTGAGACCGCCTAGCACAGATACGCAGTATTTT
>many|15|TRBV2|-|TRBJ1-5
CASRQGQRENQPQHF
TGTGCCAGTCGCCAAGGACAGCGCGAAAATCAGCCCCAGCATTTT
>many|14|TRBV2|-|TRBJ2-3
CASSESWSTDTQYF
TGTGCCAGCAGTGAATCTTGGAGCACAGATACGCAGTATTTT
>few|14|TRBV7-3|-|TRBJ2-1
CASSIHGGNNEQFF
TGTGCCAGCAGCATACATGGGGGGAACAATGAGCAGTTCTTC
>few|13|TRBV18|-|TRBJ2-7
CASSPSISYEQYF
TGTGCCAGCTCACCGTCCATTTCCTACGAGCAGTACTTC
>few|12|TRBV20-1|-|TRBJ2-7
CSAREQTYEQYF
TGCAGTGCTAGAGAACAGACCTACGAGCAGTACTTC
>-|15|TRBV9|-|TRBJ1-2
CASSENQGVNYGYTF
TGTGCCAGCAGCGAAAACCAGGGAGTTAACTATGGCTACACCTTC
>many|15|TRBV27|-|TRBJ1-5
CASSRDAYSNQPQHF
TGTGCCAGCAGTAGGGACGCATATAGCAATCAGCCCCAGCATTTT
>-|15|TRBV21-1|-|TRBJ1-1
CASSKWDRANTEAFF
TGTGCCAGCAGCAAGTGGGACAGGGCCAACACTGAAGCTTTCTTT
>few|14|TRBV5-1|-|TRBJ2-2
CASSLTRGTGELFF
TGCGCCAGCAGCTTGACACGGGGCACCGGGGAGCTGTTTTTT
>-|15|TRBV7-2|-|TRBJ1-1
CASSLKGTSRAEAFF
TGTGCCAGCAGCTTAAAAGGAACTTCACGCGCTGAAGCTTTCTTT
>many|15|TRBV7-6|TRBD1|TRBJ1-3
CASSLQGFSGNTIYF
TGTGCCAGCAGCCTACAGGGGTTCTCTGGAAACACCATATATTTT
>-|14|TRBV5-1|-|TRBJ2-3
CASSRDIYTDTQYF
TGCGCCAGCAGCAGGGACATTTACACAGATACGCAGTATTTT
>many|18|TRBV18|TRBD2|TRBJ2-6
CASSPRTSGTSGANVLTF
TGTGCCAGCTCACCACGGACTAGCGGGACGTCTGGGGCCAACGTCCTGACTTTC
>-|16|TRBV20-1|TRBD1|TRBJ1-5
CSAQGEGMLSNQPQHF
TGCAGTGCTCAGGGGGAGGGTATGTTAAGCAATCAGCCCCAGCATTTT
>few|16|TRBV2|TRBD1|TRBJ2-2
CASSETQGRNTGELFF
TGTGCCAGCAGTGAGACACAGGGGAGGAACACCGGGGAGCTGTTTTTT
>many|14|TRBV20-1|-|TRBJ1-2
CSAPGQTLNYGYTF
TGCAGTGCACCGGGACAAACTTTAAACTATGGCTACACCTTC
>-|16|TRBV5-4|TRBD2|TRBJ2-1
CASSLFGTSGGNEQFF
TGTGCCAGCAGCTTGTTCGGGACTAGCGGGGGTAATGAGCAGTTCTTC